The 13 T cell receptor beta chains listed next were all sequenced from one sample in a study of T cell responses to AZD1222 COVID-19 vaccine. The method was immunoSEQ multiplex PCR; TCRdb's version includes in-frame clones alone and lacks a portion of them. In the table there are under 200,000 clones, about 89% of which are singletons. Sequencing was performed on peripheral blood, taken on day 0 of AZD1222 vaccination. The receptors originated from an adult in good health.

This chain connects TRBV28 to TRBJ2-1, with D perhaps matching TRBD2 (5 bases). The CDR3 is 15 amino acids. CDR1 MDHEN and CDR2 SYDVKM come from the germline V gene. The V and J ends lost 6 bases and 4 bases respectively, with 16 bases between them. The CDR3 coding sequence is TGTGCCAGCAGAAATGCGGGCGGCTATTACAATGAGCAGTTCTTC. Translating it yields CASRNAGGYYNEQFF.

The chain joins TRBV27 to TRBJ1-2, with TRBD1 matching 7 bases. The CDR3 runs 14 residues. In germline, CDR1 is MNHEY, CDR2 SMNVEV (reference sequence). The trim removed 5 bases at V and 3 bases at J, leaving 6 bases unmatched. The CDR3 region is CASSTTDRDYGYTF. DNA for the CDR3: TGTGCCAGCAGTACAACAGACAGGGACTATGGCTACACCTTC.

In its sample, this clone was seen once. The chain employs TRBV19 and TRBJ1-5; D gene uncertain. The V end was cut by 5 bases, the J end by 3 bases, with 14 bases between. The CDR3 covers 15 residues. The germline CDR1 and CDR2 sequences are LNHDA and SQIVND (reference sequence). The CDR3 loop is CASSPTVLSNQPQHF. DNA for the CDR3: TGTGCCAGTAGTCCCACGGTCCTCTCCAATCAGCCCCAGCATTTT.

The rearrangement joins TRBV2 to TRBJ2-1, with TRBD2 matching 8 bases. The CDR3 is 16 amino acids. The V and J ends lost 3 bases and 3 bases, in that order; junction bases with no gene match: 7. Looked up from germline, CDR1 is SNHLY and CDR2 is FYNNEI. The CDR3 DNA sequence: TGTGCCAGCAGTGAGGCGGTAGCGGGGTTCTACAATGAGCAGTTCTTC. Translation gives CASSEAVAGFYNEQFF.

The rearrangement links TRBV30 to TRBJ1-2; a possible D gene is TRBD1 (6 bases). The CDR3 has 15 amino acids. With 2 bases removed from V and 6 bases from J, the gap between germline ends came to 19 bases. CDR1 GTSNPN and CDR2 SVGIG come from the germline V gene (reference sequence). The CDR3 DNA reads TGTGCCTGGAGTCTTTCCGGGGGGGCCTCGGATGGCTACACCTTC. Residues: CAWSLSGGASDGYTF.

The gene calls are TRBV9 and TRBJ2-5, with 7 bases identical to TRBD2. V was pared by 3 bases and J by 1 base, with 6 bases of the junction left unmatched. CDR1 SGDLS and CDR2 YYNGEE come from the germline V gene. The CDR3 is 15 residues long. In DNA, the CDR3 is TGTGCCAGCAGCGCCGTAAGCGGGGTCCAAGAGACCCAGTACTTC. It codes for CASSAVSGVQETQYF.

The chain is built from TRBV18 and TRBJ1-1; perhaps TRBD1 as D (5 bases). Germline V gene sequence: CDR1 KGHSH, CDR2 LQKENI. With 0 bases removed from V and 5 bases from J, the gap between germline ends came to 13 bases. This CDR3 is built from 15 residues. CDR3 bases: TGTGCCAGCTCACCACCGGGACGGGGGAGTACTGAAGCTTTCTTT. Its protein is CASSPPGRGSTEAFF.

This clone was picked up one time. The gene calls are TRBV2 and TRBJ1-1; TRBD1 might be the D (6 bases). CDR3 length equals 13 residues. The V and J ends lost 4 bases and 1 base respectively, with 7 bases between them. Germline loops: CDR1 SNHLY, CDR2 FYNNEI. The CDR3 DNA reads TGTGCCAGCAGTGGACAGGAGAACACTGAAGCTTTCTTT. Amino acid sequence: CASSGQENTEAFF.

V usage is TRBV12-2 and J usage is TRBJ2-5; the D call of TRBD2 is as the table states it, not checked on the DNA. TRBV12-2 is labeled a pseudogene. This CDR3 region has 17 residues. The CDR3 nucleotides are TGTGCAAGTCGCCGAGGACTAGCGGGAGTCGAGTCTGAGACCCAGTACTTC. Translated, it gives CASRRGLAGVESETQYF.

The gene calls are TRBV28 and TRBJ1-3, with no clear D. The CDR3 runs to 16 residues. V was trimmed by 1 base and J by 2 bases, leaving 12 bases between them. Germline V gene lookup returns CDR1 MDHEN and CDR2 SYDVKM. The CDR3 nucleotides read TGTGCCAGCAGTTTATCGGGCAAACGAACTGGAAACACCATATATTTT. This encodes CASSLSGKRTGNTIYF.

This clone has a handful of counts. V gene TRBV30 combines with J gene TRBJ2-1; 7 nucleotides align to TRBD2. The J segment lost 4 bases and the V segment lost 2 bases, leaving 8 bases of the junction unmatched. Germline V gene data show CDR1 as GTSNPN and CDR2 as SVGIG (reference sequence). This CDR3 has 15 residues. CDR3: CAWSWASGLYNEQFF. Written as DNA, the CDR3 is TGTGCCTGGAGTTGGGCTAGCGGTTTATACAATGAGCAGTTCTTC.

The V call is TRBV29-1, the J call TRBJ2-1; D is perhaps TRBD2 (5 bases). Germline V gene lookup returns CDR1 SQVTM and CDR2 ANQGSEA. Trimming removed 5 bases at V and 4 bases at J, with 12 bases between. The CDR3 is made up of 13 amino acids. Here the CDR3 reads CSVFWRAYNEQFF. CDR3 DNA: TGCAGCGTTTTTTGGCGGGCTTACAATGAGCAGTTCTTC.

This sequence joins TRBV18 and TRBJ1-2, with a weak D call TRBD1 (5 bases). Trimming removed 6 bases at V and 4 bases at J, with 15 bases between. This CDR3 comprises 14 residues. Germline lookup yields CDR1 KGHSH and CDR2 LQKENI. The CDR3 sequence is CASSLGQIGYGYTF. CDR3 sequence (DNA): TGTGCCAGCTCCCTGGGGCAGATCGGCTATGGCTACACCTTC.